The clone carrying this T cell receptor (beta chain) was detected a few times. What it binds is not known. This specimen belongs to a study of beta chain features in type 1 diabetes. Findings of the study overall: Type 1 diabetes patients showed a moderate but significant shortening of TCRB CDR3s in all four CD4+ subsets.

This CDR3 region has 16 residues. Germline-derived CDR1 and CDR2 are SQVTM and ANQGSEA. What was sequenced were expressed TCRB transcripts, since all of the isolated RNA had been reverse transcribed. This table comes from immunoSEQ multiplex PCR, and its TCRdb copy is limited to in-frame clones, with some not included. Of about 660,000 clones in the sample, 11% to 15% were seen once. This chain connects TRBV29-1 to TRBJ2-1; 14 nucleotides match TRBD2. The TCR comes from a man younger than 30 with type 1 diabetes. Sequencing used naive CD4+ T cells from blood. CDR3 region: CSVGTSGGATYNEQFF. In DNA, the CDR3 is TGCAGTGTCGGGACTAGCGGGGGCGCTACCTACAATGAGCAGTTCTTC.